This T cell receptor (beta chain) was captured by sequencing in a study of blood T cells in healthy people across ages (dated by TCRdb to 2014 to 2015). Concerning the study at large: In model experiments, template switching captured about one uniquely barcoded TCR beta cDNA molecule for every two T cells. To avoid experimental bias, donors of different ages were randomly spread across the sequencing lanes. The donors were split into four age groups: young (average 16 years), middle-aged (around 40), aged (roughly 65) and long-lived (under 85). To track age-related changes in TCR beta repertoire diversity, the study relied on deep sequencing normalized with unique cDNA molecular identifiers. Two additional independent replicas of 1 million unique cDNA reads from the same blood draw were analyzed for two donors (one aged 18 to 30 and one aged 80 or older). Overall study results and their limits: A strong correlation was found between observed TCR beta diversity and the percentage of naive T cells measured by flow cytometry. The CMV infection status of donors was not known, potentially confounding age-related changes in expanded clonotypes. The long-lived group showed more naive CD4+ T cells, fewer expanded clones and increased TCR diversity than the aged group, suggesting age selection. Conclusive comparison of naive and antigen-experienced compartments was prevented by the profiling of bulk unsorted PBMCs. Observed TCR beta diversity per million T cells fell roughly linearly with age, and a significant reduction was already apparent by age around 36. Estimates of total diversity based on one million sequenced T cells were considered lower bounds and underestimates.

V loses 3 bases at its end and J loses 7 bases; junction bases beyond the gene matches: 4. CDR1 and CDR2, per the germline V gene (reference sequence), are DFQATT and SNEGSKA. Including the terminal cysteine and phenylalanine, the CDR3 comprises 12 residues. The sequence is cut down to CDR3 DNA, 36 bases in frame from base 1. There are a few counts of this clonotype. The specificity of this receptor is unknown. No much larger clone exists at a distance of one base, and base qualities are not known. The donors were roughly 39 Caucasian individuals from Russia, aged about 6 to 95 years, who were systemically healthy. Roughly 9.5 milliliters of peripheral blood were drawn from each donor into EDTA-treated Vacutainer tubes. Ficoll-Paque density-gradient centrifugation was used to isolate PBMCs, with at least 7 million per sample. Total RNA was extracted from PBMCs with Trizol reagent, with at least 6 micrograms obtained per sample. The percentages of naive CD45RAhigh/CD27high T cells were determined by flow cytometry on a PBMC aliquot from every donor.

Library construction relied on 5' RACE. Sequencer: Illumina HiSeq 2500. A second roughly 7 to 12 cycle PCR used a sample-barcoded 5' primer and a J-beta primer mix. Each TCR beta cDNA molecule received a unique molecular identifier from a template-switch 5' adaptor carrying 12 random nucleotides. Each sample yielded at least 2.5 million CDR3-containing paired-end reads. First-strand cDNA was synthesized from all RNA with the Mint cDNA synthesis kit, primed by a TRBC-specific oligonucleotide. Following uracil-DNA glycosylase treatment, a first 18-cycle PCR with universal primers M1SS and BC2_uni_R was performed on all cDNA. The original pipeline was this. For normalization, 1 million high-quality reads were randomly selected from each sample, with every read carrying a distinct molecular identifier. Instead of being binned into consensus sequences, reads with shared molecular identifiers were discarded. MiTCR, with a Q25 quality threshold and the strictest error-elimination algorithm, was used for CDR3 identification, clonotype clustering and error correction. Lower-bound total TCR beta diversity was estimated with a nonparametric unseen species model using Euler transformation. TCRdb applied fastp at Q25 and MiXCR to the public reads, then kept only in-frame beta chains. CDR3 protein sequences are deduplicated, and each keeps its most common genes and DNA. What appears here as the V and J calls and clone size reflects TCRdb's work, not the paper's. The sample yields hundreds of thousands of distinct CDR3 sequences; around half were counted once. The ten largest clones capture 25% to 35% of the sample.

The clonotype originates from a woman aged 60-75 years in good health. The rearrangement combines TRBV20-1 with TRBJ2-7, with 9 junctional bases fitting TRBD2. The sample taken for sequencing was blood. The CDR3 corresponds to CSASGGRGEQYF. The nucleotide sequence reads as follows: TGCAGTGCTAGCGGCGGGAGGGGTGAGCAGTACTTC.